This T cell receptor (beta chain) was found in a study of cytomegalovirus exposure and HLA in healthy donors. Study-wide results and limits: The majority of TCR sequences were rare, yet some public TCRs appeared in many donors. A further, later analysis showed that HLA-associated TCR beta chains (compared with equally common others) were more clonally expanded.

It was with 60 Vbeta and 13 Jbeta primers that the PCR ran. Under the authors' procedure: Counted up in a later analysis, unique TCR beta chains came to approximately 83 million, with some 9.9 million shared. This table comes from immunoSEQ multiplex PCR, and its TCRdb copy is limited to in-frame clones, with some not included. That table gives V, J and clone size, and the DNA gave D and trimming. The sample has 200,000 to 250,000 clones, 85% to 90% seen once; the top ten hold about 1.2%. In the case of this clone: Its antigen remains unknown.

The clonotype was recovered from a human donor in good health. The sequenced sample was PBMCs.

CDR3 amino acids: CASSSQGPQHF. The CDR3 DNA reads TGTGCCAGCAGCTCCCAGGGACCCCAGCATTTT. The rearrangement links TRBV7-2 to TRBJ1-5; tentative D call: TRBD1 (5 bases). CDR1 is SGHTA, CDR2 FQGNSA, per germline. This CDR3 is 11 amino acids long. V was shortened by 4 bases and J by 10 bases, with 8 bases between the two germline ends.